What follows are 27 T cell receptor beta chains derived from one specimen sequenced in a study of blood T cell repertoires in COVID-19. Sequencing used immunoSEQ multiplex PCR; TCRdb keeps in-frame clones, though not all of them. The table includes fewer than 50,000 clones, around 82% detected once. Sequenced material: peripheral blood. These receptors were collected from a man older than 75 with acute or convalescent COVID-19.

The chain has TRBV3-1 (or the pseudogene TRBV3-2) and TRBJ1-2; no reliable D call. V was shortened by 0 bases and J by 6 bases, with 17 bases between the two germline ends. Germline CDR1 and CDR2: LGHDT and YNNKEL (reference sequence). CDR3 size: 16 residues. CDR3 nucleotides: TGTGCCAGCAGCCAAGATAAAGACACCCGAAGAAATGGCTACACCTTC. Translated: CASSQDKDTRRNGYTF.

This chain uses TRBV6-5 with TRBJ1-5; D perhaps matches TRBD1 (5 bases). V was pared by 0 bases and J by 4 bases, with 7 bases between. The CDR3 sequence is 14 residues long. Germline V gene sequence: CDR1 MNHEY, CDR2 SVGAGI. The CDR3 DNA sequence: TGTGCCAGCAGTTACTCGGGGGGAAATCAGCCCCAGCATTTT. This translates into CASSYSGGNQPQHF.

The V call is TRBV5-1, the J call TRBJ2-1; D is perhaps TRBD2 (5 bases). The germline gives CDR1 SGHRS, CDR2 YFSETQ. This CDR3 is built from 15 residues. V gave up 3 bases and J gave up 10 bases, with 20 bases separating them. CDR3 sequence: CASSWRTRTPGEQFF. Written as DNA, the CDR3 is TGCGCCAGCAGCTGGCGGACTCGTACACCGGGGGAGCAGTTCTTC. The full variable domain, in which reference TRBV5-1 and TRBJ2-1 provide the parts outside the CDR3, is KAGVTQTPRYLIKTRGQQVTLSCSPISGHRSVSWYQQTPGQGLQFLFEYFSETQRNKGNFPGRFSGRQFSNSRSEMNVSTLELGDSALYLCASSWRTRTPGEQFFGPGTRLTVL.

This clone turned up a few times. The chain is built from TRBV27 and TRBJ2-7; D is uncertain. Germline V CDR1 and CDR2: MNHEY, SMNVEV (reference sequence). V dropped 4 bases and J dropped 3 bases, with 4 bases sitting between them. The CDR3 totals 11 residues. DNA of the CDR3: TGTGCCAGCAGTTCCTTCTACGAGCAGTACTTC. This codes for CASSSFYEQYF.

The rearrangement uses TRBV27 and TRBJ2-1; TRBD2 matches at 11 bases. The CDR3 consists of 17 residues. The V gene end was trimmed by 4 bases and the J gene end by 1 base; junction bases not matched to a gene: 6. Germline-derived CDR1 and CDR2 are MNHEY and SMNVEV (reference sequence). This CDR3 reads CASSSVTSGVSYNEQFF. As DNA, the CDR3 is TGTGCCAGCAGTTCCGTGACTAGCGGGGTTTCCTACAATGAGCAGTTCTTC.

The CDR3 spells CASSLGQIPGNTIYF. The DNA of the CDR3 is TGTGCCAGCAGCTTAGGACAGATCCCTGGAAACACCATATATTTT. V is TRBV7-2 and J is TRBJ1-3; D possibly corresponds to TRBD1 (5 bases). The CDR3 totals 15 residues. Germline assignment: CDR1 SGHTA and CDR2 FQGNSA. Trimming removed 1 base at V and 2 bases at J, with 9 bases between. Full variable domain (rest looked up from reference TRBV7-2 and TRBJ1-3): GAGVSQSPSNKVTEKGKDVELRCDPISGHTALYWYRQSLGQGLEFLIYFQGNSAPDKSGLPSDRFSAERTGGSVSTLTIQRTQQEDSAVYLCASSLGQIPGNTIYFGEGSWLTVV.

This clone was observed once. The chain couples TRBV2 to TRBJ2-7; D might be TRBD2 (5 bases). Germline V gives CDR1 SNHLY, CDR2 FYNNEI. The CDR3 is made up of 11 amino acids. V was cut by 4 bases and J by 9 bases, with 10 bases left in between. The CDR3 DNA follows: TGTGCCAGCAGTGGGAAACGGGGGCAGTACTTC. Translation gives CASSGKRGQYF. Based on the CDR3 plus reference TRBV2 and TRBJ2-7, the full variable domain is EPEVTQTPSHQVTQMGQEVILRCVPISNHLYFYWYRQILGQKVEFLVSFYNNEISEKSEIFDDQFSVERPDGSNFTLKIRSTKLEDSAMYFCASSGKRGQYFGPGTRLTVT.

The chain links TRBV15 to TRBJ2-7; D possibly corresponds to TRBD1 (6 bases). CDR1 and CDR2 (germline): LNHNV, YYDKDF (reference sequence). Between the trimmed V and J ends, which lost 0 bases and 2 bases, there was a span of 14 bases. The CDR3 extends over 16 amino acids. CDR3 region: CATSRDGSRTAYEQYF. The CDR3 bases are TGTGCCACCAGCAGAGATGGGTCTAGGACAGCCTACGAGCAGTACTTC.

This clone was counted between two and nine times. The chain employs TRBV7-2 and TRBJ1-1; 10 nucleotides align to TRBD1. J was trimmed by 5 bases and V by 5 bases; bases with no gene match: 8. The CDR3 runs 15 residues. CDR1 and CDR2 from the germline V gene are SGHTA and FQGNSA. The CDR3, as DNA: TGTGCCAGCAGCACAGAAGGGACAGGGGTTACTGAAGCTTTCTTT. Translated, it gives CASSTEGTGVTEAFF.

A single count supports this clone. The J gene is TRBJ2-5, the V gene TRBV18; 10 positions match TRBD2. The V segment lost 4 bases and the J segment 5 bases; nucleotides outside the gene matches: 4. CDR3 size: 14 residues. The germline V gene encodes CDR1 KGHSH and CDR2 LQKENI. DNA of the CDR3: TGTGCCAGCTCACGTAGCGGGGGGAAGGAGACCCAGTACTTC. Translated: CASSRSGGKETQYF.

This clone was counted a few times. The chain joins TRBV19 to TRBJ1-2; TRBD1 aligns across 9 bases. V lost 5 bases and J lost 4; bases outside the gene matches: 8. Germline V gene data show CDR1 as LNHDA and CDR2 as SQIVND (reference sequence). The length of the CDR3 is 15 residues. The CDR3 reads CASSFKTGQGYGYTF. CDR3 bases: TGTGCCAGTAGTTTTAAAACGGGACAGGGCTATGGCTACACCTTC.

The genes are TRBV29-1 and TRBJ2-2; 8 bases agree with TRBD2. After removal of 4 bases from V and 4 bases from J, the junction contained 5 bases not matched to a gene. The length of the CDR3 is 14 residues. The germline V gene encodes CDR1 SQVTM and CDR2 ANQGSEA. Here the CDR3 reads CSVGAGARTGELFF. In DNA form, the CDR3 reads TGCAGCGTTGGAGCGGGAGCACGCACCGGGGAGCTGTTTTTT.

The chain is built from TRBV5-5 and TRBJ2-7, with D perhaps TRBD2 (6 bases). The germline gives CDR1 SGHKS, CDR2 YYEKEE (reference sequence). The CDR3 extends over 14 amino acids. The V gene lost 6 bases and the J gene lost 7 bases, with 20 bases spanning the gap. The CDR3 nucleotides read TGTGCCAGCACCTTATCCGGGACCGCGGGAGAGCAGTACTTC. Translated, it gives CASTLSGTAGEQYF. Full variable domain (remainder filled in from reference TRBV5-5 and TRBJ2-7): DAGVTQSPTHLIKTRGQQVTLRCSPISGHKSVSWYQQVLGQGPQFIFQYYEKEERGRGNFPDRFSARQFPNYSSELNVNALLLGDSALYLCASTLSGTAGEQYFGPGTRLTVT.

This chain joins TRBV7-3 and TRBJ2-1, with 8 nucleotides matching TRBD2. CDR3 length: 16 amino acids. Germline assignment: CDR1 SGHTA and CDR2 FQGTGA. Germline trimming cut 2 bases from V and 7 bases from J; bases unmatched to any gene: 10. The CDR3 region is CASSLYLTGGRNEQFF. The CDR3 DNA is TGTGCCAGCAGCTTATATCTAACGGGGGGGCGGAATGAGCAGTTCTTC. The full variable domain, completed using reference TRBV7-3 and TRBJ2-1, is GAGVSQTPSNKVTEKGKYVELRCDPISGHTALYWYRQSLGQGPEFLIYFQGTGAADDSGLPNDRFFAVRPEGSVSTLKIQRTERGDSAVYLCASSLYLTGGRNEQFFGPGTRLTVL.

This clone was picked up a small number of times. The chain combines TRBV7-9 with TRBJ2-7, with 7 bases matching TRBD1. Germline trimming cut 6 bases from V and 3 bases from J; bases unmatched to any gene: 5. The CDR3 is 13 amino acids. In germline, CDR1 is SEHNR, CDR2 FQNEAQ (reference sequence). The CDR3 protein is CASSDDRDYEQYF. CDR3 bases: TGTGCCAGCAGTGATGACAGGGACTACGAGCAGTACTTC.

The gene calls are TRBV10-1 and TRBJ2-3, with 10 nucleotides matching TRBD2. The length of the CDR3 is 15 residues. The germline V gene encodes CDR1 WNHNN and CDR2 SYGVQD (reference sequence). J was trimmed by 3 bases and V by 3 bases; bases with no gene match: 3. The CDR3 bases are TGCGCCAGCAGTGACCTGGGACTAGCGACAGATACGCAGTATTTT. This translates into CASSDLGLATDTQYF.

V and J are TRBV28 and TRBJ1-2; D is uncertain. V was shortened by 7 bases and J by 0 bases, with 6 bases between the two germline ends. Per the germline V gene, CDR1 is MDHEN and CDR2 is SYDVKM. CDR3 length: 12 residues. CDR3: CASTSANYGYTF. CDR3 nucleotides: TGTGCCAGCACCTCGGCTAACTATGGCTACACCTTC.

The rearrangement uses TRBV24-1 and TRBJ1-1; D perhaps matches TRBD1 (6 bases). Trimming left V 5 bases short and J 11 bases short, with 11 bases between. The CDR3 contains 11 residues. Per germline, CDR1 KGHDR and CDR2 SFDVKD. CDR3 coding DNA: TGTGCCACCAGTGGGACAGTAAGGGCTTTCTTT. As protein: CATSGTVRAFF.

CDR3 nucleotides: TGCGCCAGCAGCCCCGGGACAGGGGGCTACGAGCAGTACTTC. It specifies CASSPGTGGYEQYF. The V and J genes are TRBV5-1 and TRBJ2-7; 11 nucleotides agree with TRBD1. This CDR3 is built from 14 residues. V was clipped by 4 bases and J by 3 bases; unmatched bases: 3. Germline CDR1 reads SGHRS; CDR2 reads YFSETQ.

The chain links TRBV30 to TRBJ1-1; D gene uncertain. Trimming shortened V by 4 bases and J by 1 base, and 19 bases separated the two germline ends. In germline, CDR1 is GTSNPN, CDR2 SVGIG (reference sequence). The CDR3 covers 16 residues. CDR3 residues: CAWIDYWALPNTEAFF. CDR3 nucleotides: TGTGCCTGGATAGATTATTGGGCTCTTCCGAACACTGAAGCTTTCTTT.

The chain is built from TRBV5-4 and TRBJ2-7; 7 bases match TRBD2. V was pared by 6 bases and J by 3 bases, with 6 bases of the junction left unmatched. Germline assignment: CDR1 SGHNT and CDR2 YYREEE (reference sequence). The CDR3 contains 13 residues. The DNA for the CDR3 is TGTGCCAGCACGGCGGGAGACCGCTACGAGCAGTACTTC. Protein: CASTAGDRYEQYF. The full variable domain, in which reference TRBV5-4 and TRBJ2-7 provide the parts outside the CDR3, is ETGVTQSPTHLIKTRGQQVTLRCSSQSGHNTVSWYQQALGQGPQFIFQYYREEENGRGNFPPRFSGLQFPNYSSELNVNALELDDSALYLCASTAGDRYEQYFGPGTRLTVT.

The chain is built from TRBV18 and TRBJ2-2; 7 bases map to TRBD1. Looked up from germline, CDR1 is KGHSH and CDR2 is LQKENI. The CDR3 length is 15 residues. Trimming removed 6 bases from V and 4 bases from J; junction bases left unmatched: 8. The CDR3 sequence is CASSSRQGFTGELFF. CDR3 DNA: TGTGCCAGCTCGTCTCGACAGGGATTCACCGGGGAGCTGTTTTTT.

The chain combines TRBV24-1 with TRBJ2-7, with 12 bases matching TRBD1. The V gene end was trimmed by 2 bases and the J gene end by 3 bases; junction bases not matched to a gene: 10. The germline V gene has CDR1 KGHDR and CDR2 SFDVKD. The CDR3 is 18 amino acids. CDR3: CATSDSGTGGAGRYEQYF. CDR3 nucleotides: TGTGCCACCAGTGATTCCGGGACAGGGGGCGCCGGGCGCTACGAGCAGTACTTC.

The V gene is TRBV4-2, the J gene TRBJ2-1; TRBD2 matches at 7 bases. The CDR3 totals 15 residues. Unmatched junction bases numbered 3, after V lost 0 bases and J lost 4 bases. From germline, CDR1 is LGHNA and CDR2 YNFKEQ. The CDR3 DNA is TGTGCCAGCAGCCAAGATTACGGGGGGTACAATGAGCAGTTCTTC. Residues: CASSQDYGGYNEQFF.

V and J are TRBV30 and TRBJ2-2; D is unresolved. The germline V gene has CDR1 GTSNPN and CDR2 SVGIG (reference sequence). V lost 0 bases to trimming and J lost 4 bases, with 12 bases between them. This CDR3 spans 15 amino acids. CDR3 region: CAWSVSERLTGELFF. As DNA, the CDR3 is TGTGCCTGGAGTGTCTCCGAGAGGCTCACCGGGGAGCTGTTTTTT.

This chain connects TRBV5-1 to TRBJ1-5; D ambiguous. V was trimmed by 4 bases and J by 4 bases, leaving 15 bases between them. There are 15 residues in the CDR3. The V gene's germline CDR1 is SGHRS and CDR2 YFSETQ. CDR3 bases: TGCGCCAGCAGCCCTGGTGCAGGTTTTAATCAGCCCCAGCATTTT. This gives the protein CASSPGAGFNQPQHF.

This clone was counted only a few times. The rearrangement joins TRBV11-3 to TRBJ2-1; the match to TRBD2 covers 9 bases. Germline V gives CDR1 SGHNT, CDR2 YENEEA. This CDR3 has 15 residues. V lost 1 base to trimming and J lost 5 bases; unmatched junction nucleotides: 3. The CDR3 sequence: CASSLGAGGNNEQFF. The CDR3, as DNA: TGTGCCAGCAGCTTAGGTGCGGGGGGGAACAATGAGCAGTTCTTC.